The source of this TCR beta chain is a study of blood T cells in healthy people across ages (dated by TCRdb to between 2015 and 2016). At the level of the whole study: In model experiments, template switching captured about one uniquely barcoded TCR beta cDNA molecule for every two T cells. The study analyzed two additional independent replicas of 1 million unique cDNA reads from the same blood draw for two donors, one aged 18 to 30 and one aged 80 or older. The donors were split into four age groups: young (average 16 years), middle-aged (around 40), aged (62) and long-lived (roughly 86). To avoid experimental bias, donors of different ages were distributed randomly across sequencing lanes. The study measured age-related changes in TCR beta repertoire diversity using deep sequencing normalized with unique cDNA molecular identifiers.

The roughly 39 donors, aged roughly 6 to 95 years, were systemically healthy Caucasian individuals from Russia. Each donor gave about 9.7 milliliters of peripheral blood, drawn into EDTA-treated Vacutainer tubes. PBMCs were isolated by Ficoll-Paque density-gradient centrifugation, with at least 6 million obtained per sample. Total RNA, at least 6 micrograms per sample, was extracted from PBMCs with Trizol reagent. The percentages of naive CD45RAhigh/CD27high T cells were determined by flow cytometry on a PBMC aliquot from every donor. Points the paper makes about the study in general: Donor CMV infection status was unknown, potentially confounding age-related changes in expanded clonotypes. As age increased, observed TCR beta diversity per million T cells dropped in a roughly linear way, and a significant reduction was already evident by age around 41. Total diversity estimates from one million sequenced T cells were considered lower bounds and underestimates. Bulk unsorted PBMC profiling prevented conclusive comparison of naive and antigen-experienced compartments. Compared with the aged group, the long-lived group had more naive CD4+ T cells, fewer expanded clones and increased TCR diversity, suggesting age selection. A strong correlation was found between observed TCR beta diversity and the percentage of naive T cells measured by flow cytometry.

The protocol used for the library was 5' RACE. A second PCR of about 6 to 11 cycles was performed with a sample-barcoded 5' primer and a J-beta primer mix. Each TCR beta cDNA molecule received a unique molecular identifier from a template-switch 5' adaptor carrying 12 random nucleotides. Each sample yielded at least 2.5 million CDR3-containing paired-end reads. First-strand cDNA was synthesized from all RNA with the Mint cDNA synthesis kit, primed by a TRBC-specific oligonucleotide. All cDNA was treated with uracil-DNA glycosylase and then went through a first 18-cycle PCR with the universal primers M1SS and BC2_uni_R. The paper's processing steps were these. Each sample was normalized by randomly selecting 1 million high-quality reads, each carrying a distinct molecular identifier. Reads with shared molecular identifiers were discarded instead of being binned into consensus sequences. MiTCR, with a Q25 quality threshold and the strictest error-elimination algorithm, was used for CDR3 identification, clonotype clustering and error correction. Lower-bound total TCR beta diversity was estimated with a nonparametric unseen species model using Euler transformation. TCRdb handled the public reads itself, with Q25 trimming in fastp and clone calling in MiXCR, and kept productive beta chains. Each entry is one CDR3 protein sequence, shown with its most common DNA and genes. The V and J calls, along with clone size, are taken from TCRdb and not from the paper's own processing. Counted in this sample were some 1,800,000 distinct CDR3 sequences; 35% to 50% of them appeared once. More than 20% of the sample goes to the ten largest clones.

This clonotype showed up just a few times. Which antigen it targets is not known. Base qualities were left out, and no much larger clone turns up one base away. Sequencing input: blood. The receptor's source is a human donor in good health.

The nucleotide sequence is TGCAGCGTTATGACAGTTCACGCAGATACGCAGTATTTT. It encodes CSVMTVHADTQYF. The rearranged segments are TRBV29-1 and TRBJ2-3; D gene: possibly TRBD1, on 5 matching bases. V lost 5 bases and J lost 4 bases; the stretch between them is 13 bases long. The CDR3 holds 13 amino acids from the cysteine to the phenylalanine. Of all the DNA, just the CDR3 is kept, 39 bases in frame from base 1. Via the germline V gene, CDR1 is SQVTM and CDR2 ANQGSEA.